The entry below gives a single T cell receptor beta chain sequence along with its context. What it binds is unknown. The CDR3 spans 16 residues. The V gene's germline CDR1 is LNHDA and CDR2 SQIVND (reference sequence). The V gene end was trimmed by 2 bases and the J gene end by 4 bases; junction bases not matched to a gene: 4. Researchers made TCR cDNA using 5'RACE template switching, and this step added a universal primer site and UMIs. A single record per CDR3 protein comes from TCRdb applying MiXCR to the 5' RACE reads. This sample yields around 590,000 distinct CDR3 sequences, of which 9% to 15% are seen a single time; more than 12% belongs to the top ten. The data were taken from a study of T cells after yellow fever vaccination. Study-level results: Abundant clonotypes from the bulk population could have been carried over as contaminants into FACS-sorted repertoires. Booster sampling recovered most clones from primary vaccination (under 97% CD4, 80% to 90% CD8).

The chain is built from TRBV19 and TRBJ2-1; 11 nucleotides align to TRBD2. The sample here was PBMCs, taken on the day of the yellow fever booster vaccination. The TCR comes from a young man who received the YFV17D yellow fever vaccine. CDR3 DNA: TGTGCCAGTAGTATATTAGCTAGCGGGGGGTACAATGAGCAGTTCTTC. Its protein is CASSILASGGYNEQFF.